This record concerns one T cell receptor beta chain sequence. What it recognizes is unknown. The data were obtained in a study of T cells after posttransplantation cyclophosphamide. Study conclusions and caveats: Donor CD8+ memory clones often dominated recipient blood repertoires at later times.

V lost 4 bases to trimming and J lost 6 bases; unmatched junction nucleotides: 12. Germline V lookup: CDR1 LGHNA, CDR2 YNFKEQ. The CDR3 runs 15 residues. Data came from immunoSEQ multiplex PCR; TCRdb stores just in-frame clones and leaves some out. The sample consists of tens of thousands of clones, around 94% of them appearing once. The related graft donor's blood sample was taken on the day of bone marrow donation. The sequenced sample consisted of PBMCs. This sequence originates from a woman aged 45-65 years in good health and a related stem cell transplant donor. The chain employs TRBV4-2 and TRBJ2-7, with TRBD2 identical over 7 bases. DNA of the CDR3: TGTGCCAGCAGCCCGCTGACTAGCATAGACGGCGAGCAGTACTTC. Encoded protein: CASSPLTSIDGEQYF.